Each of the 5 T cell receptor beta chains below was sequenced from the same sample in a study of T cell repertoires in cytomegalovirus infection. TCRdb re-called the reads with MiXCR, one entry per CDR3 protein. The sample includes some 700,000 distinct CDR3 sequences, about 33% of them seen just once. No cognate antigen is known for these TCRs. The sample here was cultured PBMCs, taken from culture after CMV antigen stimulation. The receptor source for this set is a human donor in good health (CMV status not recorded). Some clones in this sample may be carry-over from other donors' samples.

The sample holds a few counts of this clonotype. The chain has TRBV20-1 and TRBJ1-2; D is undetermined. With 3 bases removed from V and 0 bases from J, the gap between germline ends came to 8 bases. Per germline, CDR1 DFQATT and CDR2 SNEGSKA (reference sequence). CDR3 length: 13 residues. The CDR3 bases are TGCAGTGCTAGCGCAGGAGCTAACTATGGCTACACCTTC. Translated: CSASAGANYGYTF.

This clonotype was seen a few times. This chain joins TRBV4-3 and TRBJ2-1; 9 bases are a match to TRBD1. The J segment lost 12 bases and the V segment lost 4 bases, leaving 16 bases of the junction unmatched. From germline, CDR1 is LGHNA and CDR2 YSLEER. The CDR3 is 16 amino acids. CDR3 in amino acids: CASSPGTGRTMRGQFF. The CDR3 DNA follows: TGCGCCAGCAGCCCCGGGACAGGGCGTACAATGAGGGGGCAGTTCTTC.

In its sample, this clonotype was seen many times. The rearrangement uses TRBV7-2 and TRBJ2-5; no firm D call. In germline, CDR1 is SGHTA, CDR2 FQGNSA. The V and J ends lost 4 bases and 7 bases respectively, with 7 bases between them. This CDR3 has 11 residues. The CDR3 sequence: CASSSPGTQYF. The CDR3 nucleotides read TGTGCCAGCAGCTCCCCGGGGACCCAGTACTTC.

V usage is TRBV10-2 and J usage is TRBJ1-1; possible D gene TRBD1, 6 bases. The CDR3 loop spans 17 amino acids. Looked up from germline, CDR1 is WSHSY and CDR2 is SAAADI. The V end was cut by 3 bases, the J end by 1 base, with 18 bases between. For the CDR3, the DNA is TGCGCCAGCAGTGACCGGGGGCGCTTCCGGAAGAACACTGAAGCTTTCTTT. Translated, it gives CASSDRGRFRKNTEAFF.

The gene calls are TRBV6-2 or TRBV6-3 and TRBJ2-1, with 9 bases matching TRBD2. Germline CDR1 reads MNHEY; CDR2 reads SVGEGT. V trimming: 6 bases; J trimming: 14 bases; junction bases outside the gene matches: 14. CDR3 length equals 14 residues. The CDR3: CASRQIIAGELEFF. The CDR3 DNA reads TGTGCCAGCAGACAAATAATAGCGGGGGAATTGGAGTTCTTC.